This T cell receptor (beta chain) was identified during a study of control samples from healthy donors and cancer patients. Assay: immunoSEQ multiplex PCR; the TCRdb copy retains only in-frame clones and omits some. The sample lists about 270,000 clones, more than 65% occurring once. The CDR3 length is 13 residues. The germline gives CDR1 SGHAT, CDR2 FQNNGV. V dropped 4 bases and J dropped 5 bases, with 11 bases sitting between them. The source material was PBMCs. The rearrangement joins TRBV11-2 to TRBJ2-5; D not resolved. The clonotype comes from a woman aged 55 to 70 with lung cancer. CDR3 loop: CASSSLRAETQYF. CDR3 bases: TGTGCCAGCAGCTCTCTTAGAGCGGAGACCCAGTACTTC. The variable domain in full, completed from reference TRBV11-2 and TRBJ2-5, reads EAGVAQSPRYKIIEKRQSVAFWCNPISGHATLYWYQQILGQGPKLLIQFQNNGVVDDSQLPKDRFSAERLKGVDSTLKIQPAKLEDSAVYLCASSSLRAETQYFGPGTRLLVL.